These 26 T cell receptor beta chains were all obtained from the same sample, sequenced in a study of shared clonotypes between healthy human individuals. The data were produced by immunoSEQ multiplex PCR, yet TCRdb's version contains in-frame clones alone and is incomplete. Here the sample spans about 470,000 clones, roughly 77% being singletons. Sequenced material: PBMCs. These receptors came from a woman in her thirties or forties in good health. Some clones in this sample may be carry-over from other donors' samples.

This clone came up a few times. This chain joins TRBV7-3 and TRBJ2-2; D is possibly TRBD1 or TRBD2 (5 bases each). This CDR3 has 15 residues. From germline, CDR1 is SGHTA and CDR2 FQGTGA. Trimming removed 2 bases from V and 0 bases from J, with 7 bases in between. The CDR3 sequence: CASSLLGANTGELFF. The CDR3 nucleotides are TGTGCCAGCAGCTTATTGGGGGCGAACACCGGGGAGCTGTTTTTT.

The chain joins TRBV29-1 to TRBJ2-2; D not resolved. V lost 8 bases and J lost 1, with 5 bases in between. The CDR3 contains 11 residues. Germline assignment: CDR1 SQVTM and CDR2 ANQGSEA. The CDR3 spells CSNRNTGELFF. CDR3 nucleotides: TGCAGCAACCGGAACACCGGGGAGCTGTTTTTT.

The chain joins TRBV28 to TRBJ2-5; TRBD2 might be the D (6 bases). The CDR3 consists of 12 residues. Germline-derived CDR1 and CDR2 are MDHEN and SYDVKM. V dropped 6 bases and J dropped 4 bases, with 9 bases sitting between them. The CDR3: CASRRELETQYF. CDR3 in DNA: TGTGCCAGCAGACGGGAGTTAGAGACCCAGTACTTC.

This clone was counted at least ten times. The CDR3 region is CASHPNGFEAFF. CDR3 nucleotides: TGTGCCAGCCATCCTAACGGATTTGAAGCTTTCTTT. The rearrangement uses TRBV27 and TRBJ1-1, with no clear D. CDR1 is MNHEY and CDR2 is SMNVEV in the germline V gene (reference sequence). The CDR3 sequence is 12 residues long. Trimming removed 8 bases from V and 7 bases from J, with 14 bases in between.

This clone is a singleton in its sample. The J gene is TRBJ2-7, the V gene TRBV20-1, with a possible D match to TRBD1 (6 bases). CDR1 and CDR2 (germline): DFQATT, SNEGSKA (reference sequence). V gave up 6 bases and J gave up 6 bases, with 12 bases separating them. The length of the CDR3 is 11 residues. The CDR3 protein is CSAYREGEQYF. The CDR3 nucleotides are TGCAGTGCGTACAGGGAAGGCGAGCAGTACTTC.

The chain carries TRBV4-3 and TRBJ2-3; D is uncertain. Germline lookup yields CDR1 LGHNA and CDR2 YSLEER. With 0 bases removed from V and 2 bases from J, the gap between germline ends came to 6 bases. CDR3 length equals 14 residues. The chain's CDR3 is CASSQDHLTDTQYF. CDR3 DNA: TGCGCCAGCAGCCAAGACCATCTCACAGATACGCAGTATTTT.

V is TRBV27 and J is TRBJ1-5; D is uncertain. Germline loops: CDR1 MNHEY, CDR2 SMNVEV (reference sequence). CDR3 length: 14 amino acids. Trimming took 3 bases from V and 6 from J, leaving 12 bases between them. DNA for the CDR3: TGTGCCAGCAGTTTTCTGGGGTTCGGTCAGCCCCAGCATTTT. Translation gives CASSFLGFGQPQHF.

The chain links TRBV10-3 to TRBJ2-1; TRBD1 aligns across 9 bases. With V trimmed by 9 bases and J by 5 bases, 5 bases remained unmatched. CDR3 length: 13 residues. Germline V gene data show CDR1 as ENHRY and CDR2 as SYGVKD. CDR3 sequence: CAIGTGWDNEQFF. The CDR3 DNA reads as TGTGCCATAGGGACAGGGTGGGACAATGAGCAGTTCTTC.

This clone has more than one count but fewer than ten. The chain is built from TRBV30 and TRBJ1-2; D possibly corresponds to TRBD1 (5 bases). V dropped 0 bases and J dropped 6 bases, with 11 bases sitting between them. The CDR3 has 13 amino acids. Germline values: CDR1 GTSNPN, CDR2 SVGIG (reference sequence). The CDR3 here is CAWSVHQGDGYTF. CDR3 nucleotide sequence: TGTGCCTGGAGTGTACACCAGGGCGATGGCTACACCTTC.

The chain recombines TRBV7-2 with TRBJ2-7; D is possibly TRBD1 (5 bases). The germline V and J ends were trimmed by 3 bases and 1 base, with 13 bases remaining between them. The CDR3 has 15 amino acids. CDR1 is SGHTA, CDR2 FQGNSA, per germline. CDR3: CASSFIGVGSYEQYF. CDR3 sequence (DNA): TGTGCCAGCAGCTTCATAGGGGTAGGTTCCTACGAGCAGTACTTC. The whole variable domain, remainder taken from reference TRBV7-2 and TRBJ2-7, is GAGVSQSPSNKVTEKGKDVELRCDPISGHTALYWYRQSLGQGLEFLIYFQGNSAPDKSGLPSDRFSAERTGGSVSTLTIQRTQQEDSAVYLCASSFIGVGSYEQYFGPGTRLTVT.

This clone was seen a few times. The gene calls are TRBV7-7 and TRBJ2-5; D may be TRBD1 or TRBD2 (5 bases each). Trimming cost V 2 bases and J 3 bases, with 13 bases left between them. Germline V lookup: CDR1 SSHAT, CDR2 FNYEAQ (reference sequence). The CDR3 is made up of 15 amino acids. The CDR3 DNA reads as TGTGCCAGCAGCTTAAATAGGGGACGAGAAGAGACCCAGTACTTC. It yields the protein CASSLNRGREETQYF.

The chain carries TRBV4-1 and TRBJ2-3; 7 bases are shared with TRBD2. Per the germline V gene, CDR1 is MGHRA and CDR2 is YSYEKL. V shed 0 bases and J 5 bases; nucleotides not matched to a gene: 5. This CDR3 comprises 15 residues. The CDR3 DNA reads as TGCGCCAGCAGCCAAGATTCAGCGGGGCGAGATACGCAGTATTTT. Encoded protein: CASSQDSAGRDTQYF.

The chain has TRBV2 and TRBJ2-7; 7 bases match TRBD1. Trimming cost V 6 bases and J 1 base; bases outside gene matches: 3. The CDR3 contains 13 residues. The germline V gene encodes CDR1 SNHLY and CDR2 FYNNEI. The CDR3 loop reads CASRGDSSYEQYF. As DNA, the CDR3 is TGTGCCAGCAGGGGGGACAGTTCCTACGAGCAGTACTTC.

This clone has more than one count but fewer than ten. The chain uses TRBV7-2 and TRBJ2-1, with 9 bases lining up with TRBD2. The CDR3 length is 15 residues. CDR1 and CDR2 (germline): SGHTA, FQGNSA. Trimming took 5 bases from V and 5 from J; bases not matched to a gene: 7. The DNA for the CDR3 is TGTGCCAGCAGCCAAGGTAGCGGGAGTGACAATGAGCAGTTCTTC. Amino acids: CASSQGSGSDNEQFF.

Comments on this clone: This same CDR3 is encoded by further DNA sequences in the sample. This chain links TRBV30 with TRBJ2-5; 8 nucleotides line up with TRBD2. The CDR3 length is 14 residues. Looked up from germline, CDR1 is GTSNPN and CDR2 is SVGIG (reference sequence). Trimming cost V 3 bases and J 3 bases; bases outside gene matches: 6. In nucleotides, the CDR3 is TGTGCCTGGAGCCCTGGACTAGCTGAAGAGACCCAGTACTTC. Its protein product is CAWSPGLAEETQYF.

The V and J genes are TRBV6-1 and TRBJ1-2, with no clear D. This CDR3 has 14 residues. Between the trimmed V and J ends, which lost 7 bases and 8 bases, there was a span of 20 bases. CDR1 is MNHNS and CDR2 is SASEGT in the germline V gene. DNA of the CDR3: TGTGCCAGCACCCCAGAGAGGGATCTGGGGGGCTACACCTTC. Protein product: CASTPERDLGGYTF.

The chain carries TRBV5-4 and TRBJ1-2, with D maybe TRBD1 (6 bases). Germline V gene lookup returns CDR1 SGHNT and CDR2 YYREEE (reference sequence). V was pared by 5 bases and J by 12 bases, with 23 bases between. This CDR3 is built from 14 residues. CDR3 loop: CASRAEGDLGEDTF. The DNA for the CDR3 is TGTGCCAGCAGAGCTGAGGGGGATCTGGGGGAGGACACCTTC.

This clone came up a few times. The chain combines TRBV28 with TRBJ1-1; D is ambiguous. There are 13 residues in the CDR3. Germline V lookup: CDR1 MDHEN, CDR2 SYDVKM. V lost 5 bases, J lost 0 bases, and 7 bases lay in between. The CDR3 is CASSNSLNTEAFF. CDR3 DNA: TGTGCCAGCAGTAACAGTTTGAACACTGAAGCTTTCTTT.

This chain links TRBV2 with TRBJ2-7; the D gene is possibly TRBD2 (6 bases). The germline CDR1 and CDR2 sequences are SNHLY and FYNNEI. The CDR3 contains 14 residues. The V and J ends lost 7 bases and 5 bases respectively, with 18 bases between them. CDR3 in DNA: TGTGCCAGCAACCAGGGAGGAGGGTCGGACGAGCAGTACTTC. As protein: CASNQGGGSDEQYF. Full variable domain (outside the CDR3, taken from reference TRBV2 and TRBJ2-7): EPEVTQTPSHQVTQMGQEVILRCVPISNHLYFYWYRQILGQKVEFLVSFYNNEISEKSEIFDDQFSVERPDGSNFTLKIRSTKLEDSAMYFCASNQGGGSDEQYFGPGTRLTVT.

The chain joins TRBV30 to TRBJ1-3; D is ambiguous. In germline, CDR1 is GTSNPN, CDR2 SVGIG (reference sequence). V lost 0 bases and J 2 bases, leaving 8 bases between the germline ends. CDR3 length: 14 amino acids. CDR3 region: CAWSVTAPGNTIYF. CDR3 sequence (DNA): TGTGCCTGGAGTGTAACAGCTCCTGGAAACACCATATATTTT.

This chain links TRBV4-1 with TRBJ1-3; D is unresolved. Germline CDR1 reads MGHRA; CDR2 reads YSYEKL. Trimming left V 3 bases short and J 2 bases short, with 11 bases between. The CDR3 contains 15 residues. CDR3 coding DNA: TGCGCCAGCAGCCATCCCCTACGTCCTGGAAACACCATATATTTT. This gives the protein CASSHPLRPGNTIYF.

CDR3 sequence (DNA): TGTGCCAGCAGTCATCCTCGGGGGACTAGCGGGAGTTTCTGGCCAGATACGCAGTATTTT. It is translated as CASSHPRGTSGSFWPDTQYF. The J gene is TRBJ2-3, the V gene TRBV2; TRBD2 agrees at 14 bases. Germline CDR1 reads SNHLY; CDR2 reads FYNNEI. The CDR3 is made up of 20 amino acids. The trim removed 5 bases at V and 4 bases at J, leaving 17 bases unmatched.

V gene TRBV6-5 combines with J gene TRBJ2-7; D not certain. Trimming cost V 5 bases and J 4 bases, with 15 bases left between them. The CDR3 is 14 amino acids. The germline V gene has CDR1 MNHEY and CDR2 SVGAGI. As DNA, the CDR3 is TGTGCCAGCAGTCGGCCAAGTAGTCCGTACGAGCAGTACTTC. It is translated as CASSRPSSPYEQYF.

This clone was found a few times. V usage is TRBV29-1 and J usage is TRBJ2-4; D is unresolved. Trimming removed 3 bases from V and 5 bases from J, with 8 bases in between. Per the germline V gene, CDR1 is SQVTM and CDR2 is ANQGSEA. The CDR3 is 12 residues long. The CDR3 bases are TGCAGCGTTGATGGTGGCGAAAACATTCAGTACTTC. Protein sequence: CSVDGGENIQYF. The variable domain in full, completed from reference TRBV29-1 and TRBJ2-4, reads SAVISQKPSRDICQRGTSLTIQCQVDSQVTMMFWYRQQPGQSLTLIATANQGSEATYESGFVIDKFPISRPNLTFSTLTVSNMSPEDSSIYLCSVDGGENIQYFGAGTRLSVL.

Written as DNA, the CDR3 is TGTGCCAGCAGCACCGGGACAGGGGTCTACAATGAGCAGTTCTTC. It is translated as CASSTGTGVYNEQFF. J is TRBJ2-1 and V is TRBV5-4, with 10 positions matching TRBD1. The trim removed 4 bases at V and 3 bases at J, leaving 4 bases unmatched. The CDR3 sequence is 15 residues long. CDR1 and CDR2 from the germline V gene are SGHNT and YYREEE (reference sequence).

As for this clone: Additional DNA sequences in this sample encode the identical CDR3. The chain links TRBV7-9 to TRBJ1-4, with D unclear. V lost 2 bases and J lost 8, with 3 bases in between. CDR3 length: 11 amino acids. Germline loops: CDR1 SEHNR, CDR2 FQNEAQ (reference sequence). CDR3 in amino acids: CASSLTEKLFF. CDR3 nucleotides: TGTGCCAGCAGCTTAACCGAAAAACTGTTTTTT.